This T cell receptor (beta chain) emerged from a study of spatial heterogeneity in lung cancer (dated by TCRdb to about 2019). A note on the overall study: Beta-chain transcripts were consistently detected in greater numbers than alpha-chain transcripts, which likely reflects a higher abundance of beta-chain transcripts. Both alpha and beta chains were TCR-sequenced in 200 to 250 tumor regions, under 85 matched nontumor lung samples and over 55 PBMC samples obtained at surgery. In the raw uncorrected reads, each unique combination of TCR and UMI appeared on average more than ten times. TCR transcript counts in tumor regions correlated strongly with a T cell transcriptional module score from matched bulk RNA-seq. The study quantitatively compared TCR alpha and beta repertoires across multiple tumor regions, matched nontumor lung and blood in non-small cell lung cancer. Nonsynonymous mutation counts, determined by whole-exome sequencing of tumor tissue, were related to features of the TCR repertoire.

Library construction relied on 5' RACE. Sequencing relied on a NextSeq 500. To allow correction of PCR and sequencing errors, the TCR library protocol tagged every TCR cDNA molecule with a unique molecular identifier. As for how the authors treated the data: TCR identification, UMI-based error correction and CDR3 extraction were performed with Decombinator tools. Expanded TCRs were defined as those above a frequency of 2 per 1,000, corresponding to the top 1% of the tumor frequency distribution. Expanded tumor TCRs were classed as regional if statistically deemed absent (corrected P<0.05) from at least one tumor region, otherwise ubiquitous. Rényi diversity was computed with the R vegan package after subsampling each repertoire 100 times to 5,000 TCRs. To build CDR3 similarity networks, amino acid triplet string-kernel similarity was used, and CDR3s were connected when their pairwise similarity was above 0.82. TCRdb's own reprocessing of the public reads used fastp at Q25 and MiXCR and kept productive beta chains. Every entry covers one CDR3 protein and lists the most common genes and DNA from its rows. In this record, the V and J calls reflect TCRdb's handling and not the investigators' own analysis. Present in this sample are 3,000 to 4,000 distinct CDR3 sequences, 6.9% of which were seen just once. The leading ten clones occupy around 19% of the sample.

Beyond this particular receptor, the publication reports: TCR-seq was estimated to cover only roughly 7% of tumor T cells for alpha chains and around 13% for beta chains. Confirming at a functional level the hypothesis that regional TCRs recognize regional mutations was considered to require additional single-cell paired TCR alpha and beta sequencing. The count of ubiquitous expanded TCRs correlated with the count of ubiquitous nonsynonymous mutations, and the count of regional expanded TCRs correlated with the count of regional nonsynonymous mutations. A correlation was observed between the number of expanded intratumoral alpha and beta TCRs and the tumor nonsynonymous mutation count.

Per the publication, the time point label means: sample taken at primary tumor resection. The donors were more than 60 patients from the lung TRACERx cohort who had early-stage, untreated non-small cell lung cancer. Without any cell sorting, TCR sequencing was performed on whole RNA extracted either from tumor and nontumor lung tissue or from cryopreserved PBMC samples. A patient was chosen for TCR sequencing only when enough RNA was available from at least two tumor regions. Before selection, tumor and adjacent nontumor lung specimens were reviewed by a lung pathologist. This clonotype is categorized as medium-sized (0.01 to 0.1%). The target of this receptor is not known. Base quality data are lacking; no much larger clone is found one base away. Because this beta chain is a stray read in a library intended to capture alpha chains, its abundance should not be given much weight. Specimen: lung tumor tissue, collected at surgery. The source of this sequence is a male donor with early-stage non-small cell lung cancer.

Here the CDR3 is given as CASSRTGEETQYF. The DNA reads TGTGCCAGCAGCAGGACAGGGGAAGAGACCCAGTACTTC. The sequence links TRBV7-9 to TRBJ2-5; 9 of the junction bases match TRBD1. Including cysteine and phenylalanine, the CDR3 has 13 amino acids. Only CDR3 DNA remains: 39 bases, in frame from the first base. V lost 5 bases and J lost 3 bases, and the count of bases not matched to a germline gene is 1. For CDR1 and CDR2, the germline V gene (reference sequence) lists SEHNR and FQNEAQ.